A single sample is the source of the 30 T cell receptor beta chains below, sequenced in a study of T cells in localized non-small cell lung cancer. Produced via immunoSEQ multiplex PCR; TCRdb's table is partial and in-frame only. The sample carries about 20,000 clones, 87% recorded once. Specimen: PBMCs, collected before any cancer treatment. The source is a man aged 35 to 69 with stage II squamous cell lung carcinoma.

The rearrangement joins TRBV14 to TRBJ1-1; D is uncertain. The germline gives CDR1 SGHDN, CDR2 FVKESK. This CDR3 spans 13 amino acids. The V gene lost 2 bases and the J gene lost 2 bases, with 6 bases spanning the gap. The CDR3 DNA sequence: TGTGCCAGCAGCCAAACACTCAACACTGAAGCTTTCTTT. Amino acids: CASSQTLNTEAFF.

V is TRBV25-1 and J is TRBJ2-1; D is unresolved. The CDR3 has 11 amino acids. CDR1 is MGHDK and CDR2 is SYGVNS in the germline V gene. With 0 bases removed from V and 6 bases from J, the gap between germline ends came to 0 bases. The CDR3 DNA is TGTGCCAGCAGTGAATACAATGAGCAGTTCTTC. This codes for CASSEYNEQFF.

The chain uses TRBV6-1 and TRBJ1-3; TRBD1 might be the D (5 bases). Trimming stripped 2 bases from V and 2 bases from J, with 10 bases between. Germline CDR1 is MNHNS and CDR2 is SASEGT. The CDR3 runs to 15 residues. As DNA, the CDR3 is TGTGCCAGCAGTGAACAGGGCAGGGCTGGAAACACCATATATTTT. It encodes CASSEQGRAGNTIYF.

The CDR3 protein is CASSQGLAGIRNEQFF. The DNA for the CDR3 is TGCGCCAGCAGCCAGGGACTAGCGGGGATTAGGAATGAGCAGTTCTTC. The chain is built from TRBV5-1 and TRBJ2-1, with TRBD2 matching over 13 bases. V was pared by 4 bases and J by 7 bases, with 8 bases of the junction left unmatched. The CDR3 covers 16 residues. Germline CDR1 is SGHRS and CDR2 is YFSETQ.

CDR3 nucleotide sequence: TGCGCCAGCACCCCAGGACTAGGGGCTAAGACCCAGTACTTC. This sequence encodes CASTPGLGAKTQYF. This chain uses TRBV10-2 with TRBJ2-5; TRBD2 agrees at 7 bases. Germline V lookup: CDR1 WSHSY, CDR2 SAAADI. Trimming removed 7 bases from V and 6 bases from J; junction bases left unmatched: 11. This CDR3 comprises 14 residues.

The chain employs TRBV13 and TRBJ1-4; weak D call: TRBD1 (5 bases). The ends were cut back, 4 bases at V and 7 bases at J, with 13 bases in the middle. The germline V gene encodes CDR1 PRHDT and CDR2 FYEKMQ (reference sequence). The CDR3 loop spans 14 amino acids. CDR3 residues: CASSSQGGGEKLFF. The CDR3, as DNA: TGTGCCAGCAGCTCTCAGGGAGGTGGTGAAAAACTGTTTTTT.

This chain joins TRBV19 and TRBJ2-5; 13 bases are a match to TRBD2. The J call is in doubt because the DNA end fits TRBJ2-7 better. Germline V lookup: CDR1 LNHDA, CDR2 SQIVND (reference sequence). The CDR3 has 17 residues. The CDR3 protein is CASSPRTGLAGNYEQYF. The CDR3 nucleotides read TGTGCCAGTAGTCCAAGGACGGGACTAGCGGGGAACTACGAGCAGTACTTC.

The chain is built from TRBV4-1 and TRBJ1-5; D call uncertain. Trimming stripped 1 base from V and 5 bases from J, with 12 bases between. Germline loops: CDR1 MGHRA, CDR2 YSYEKL. The CDR3 covers 15 residues. The CDR3 here is CASSQVYSPDQPQHF. The CDR3 coding sequence is TGCGCCAGCAGCCAAGTGTACAGTCCCGATCAGCCCCAGCATTTT.

J is TRBJ1-2 and V is TRBV7-5. TRBV7-5 is a recognized pseudogene. This CDR3 has 16 residues. CDR3 nucleotides: TGTGCCAGAAGCATACACCCCCGGTTGGCCTCCTATGGCTACACCTTC. Its translation is CARSIHPRLASYGYTF.

This chain connects TRBV25-1 to TRBJ2-3; 7 positions match TRBD2. CDR3 length equals 18 residues. The trim removed 4 bases at V and 2 bases at J, leaving 15 bases unmatched. CDR1 MGHDK and CDR2 SYGVNS come from the germline V gene. The CDR3 is CASSGLVTPGLLTDTQYF. The CDR3 DNA reads TGTGCCAGCAGTGGACTGGTTACACCGGGACTACTCACAGATACGCAGTATTTT.

The chain couples TRBV15 to TRBJ1-1; D remains unclear. The CDR3 consists of 15 residues. Deletions cut 3 bases from V and 3 bases from J, with 14 bases between. Germline values: CDR1 LNHNV, CDR2 YYDKDF (reference sequence). In DNA, the CDR3 is TGTGCCACCAGCAGGCTGATAAGGCTGGACACTGAAGCTTTCTTT. This encodes CATSRLIRLDTEAFF.

In its sample, this clone was seen once. The genes are TRBV12-5 and TRBJ1-4; possible D gene TRBD1, 5 bases. The V and J ends lost 0 bases and 9 bases respectively, with 14 bases between them. The CDR3 spans 15 residues. Germline V gene data show CDR1 as LGHNT and CDR2 as FRNRAP. CDR3 sequence (DNA): TGTGCTAGTGGTTTGGTACTGGAGGGGCCCCAAAAACTGTTTTTT. It is translated as CASGLVLEGPQKLFF. Full variable domain (remainder filled in from reference TRBV12-5 and TRBJ1-4): DARVTQTPRHKVTEMGQEVTMRCQPILGHNTVFWYRQTMMQGLELLAYFRNRAPLDDSGMPKDRFSAEMPDATLATLKIQPSEPRDSAVYFCASGLVLEGPQKLFFGSGTQLSVL.

This rearrangement joins TRBV4-2 to TRBJ1-2; D unresolved. The CDR3 is made up of 15 amino acids. Trimming shortened V by 0 bases and J by 5 bases, and 13 bases separated the two germline ends. Germline assignment: CDR1 LGHNA and CDR2 YNFKEQ. CDR3 DNA sequence: TGTGCCAGCAGCCAAGATGATGAGGGAAGGTATGGCTACACCTTC. Amino acid sequence: CASSQDDEGRYGYTF.

The rearrangement joins TRBV5-1 to TRBJ1-1, with 7 bases aligning to TRBD1. Germline V gene sequence: CDR1 SGHRS, CDR2 YFSETQ. CDR3 length equals 14 residues. V was pared by 0 bases and J by 3 bases, with 2 bases of the junction left unmatched. The CDR3 loop reads CASSLDTGDTEAFF. The CDR3 DNA reads as TGCGCCAGCAGCTTGGATACAGGGGACACTGAAGCTTTCTTT.

The chain carries TRBV29-1 and TRBJ1-2, with a tentative D call TRBD1 (5 bases). The V gene lost 7 bases and the J gene lost 7 bases, with 19 bases spanning the gap. Germline loops: CDR1 SQVTM, CDR2 ANQGSEA. The CDR3 is 13 residues long. The CDR3 region is CSATPSGGFGYTF. In DNA, the CDR3 is TGCAGCGCTACGCCCTCCGGGGGATTTGGCTACACCTTC.

The chain couples TRBV5-4 to TRBJ2-7, with 7 bases aligning to TRBD2. The germline V gene has CDR1 SGHNT and CDR2 YYREEE (reference sequence). CDR3 length: 14 residues. V gave up 0 bases and J gave up 7 bases; unmatched junction bases: 7. The CDR3 bases are TGTGCCAGCAGCTTGGTTGGCGGGGGTTGGGAGCAGTACTTC. Translating it yields CASSLVGGGWEQYF.

V usage is TRBV7-2 and J usage is TRBJ1-5, with no clear D. V was clipped by 3 bases and J by 4 bases, with 16 bases between them. The CDR3 sequence is 16 residues long. Germline lookup yields CDR1 SGHTA and CDR2 FQGNSA. This chain's CDR3 is CASSFGLGRVNQPQHF. The CDR3 nucleotides read TGTGCCAGCAGCTTTGGGTTGGGGAGGGTTAATCAGCCCCAGCATTTT.

V is TRBV28 and J is TRBJ2-2, with D perhaps matching TRBD1 (6 bases). The length of the CDR3 is 14 residues. The V end lost 5 bases, the J end lost 4 bases, and 11 bases lay between the germline ends. Per the germline V gene, CDR1 is MDHEN and CDR2 is SYDVKM. CDR3 region: CASSTDSTTGELFF. CDR3 sequence (DNA): TGTGCCAGCAGTACGGACAGTACCACCGGGGAGCTGTTTTTT.

CDR3 amino acids: CASSSQGIEQFF. CDR3 bases: TGTGCCAGCAGTTCTCAGGGGATTGAGCAGTTCTTC. The chain employs TRBV28 and TRBJ2-1, with D tentatively TRBD1 (6 bases). The CDR3 spans 12 residues. Germline V gives CDR1 MDHEN, CDR2 SYDVKM. Trimming cost V 4 bases and J 9 bases, with 10 bases left between them.

The chain has TRBV27 and TRBJ1-6; the D gene is possibly TRBD1 (6 bases). CDR1 and CDR2 (germline): MNHEY, SMNVEV (reference sequence). The CDR3 has 16 amino acids. Deletions cut 6 bases from V and 0 bases from J, with 12 bases between. The CDR3 DNA follows: TGTGCCAGCAGGAGACTGGACAGCTCCTATAATTCACCCCTCCACTTT. It translates to CASRRLDSSYNSPLHF.

The CDR3 nucleotides read TGTGCCAGCAGAAAAGAACCCGGGATGAACACTGAAGCTTTCTTT. This translates into CASRKEPGMNTEAFF. The rearrangement links TRBV21-1 to TRBJ1-1. TRBV21-1 is classified as a pseudogene. The CDR3 runs 15 residues.

The chain recombines TRBV10-3 with TRBJ2-7, with 8 bases identical to TRBD1. V shed 4 bases and J 3 bases; nucleotides not matched to a gene: 11. The germline gives CDR1 ENHRY, CDR2 SYGVKD. The CDR3 sequence is 16 residues long. CDR3 nucleotide sequence: TGTGCCATCAGTGGGGGTGGTGGACAGGGAGGCTACGAGCAGTACTTC. Translation: CAISGGGGQGGYEQYF.

On this clone: One junction end does not reproduce the germline sequence, and a read error may be involved. This sequence joins TRBV7-7 and TRBJ2-3; D remains unclear. Germline lookup yields CDR1 SSHAT and CDR2 FNYEAQ (reference sequence). The length of the CDR3 is 15 residues. The CDR3, as DNA: TGTGCTAGCAGCTTAGGTCTAGTGGACACAGATACGCAGTATTTT. Amino acids: CASSLGLVDTDTQYF.

The V and J genes are TRBV28 and TRBJ1-6; 8 bases are a match to TRBD1. With 3 bases clipped from V and 6 bases from J, the junction kept 4 bases outside the gene matches. There are 15 residues in the CDR3. Germline V gene lookup returns CDR1 MDHEN and CDR2 SYDVKM. The chain's CDR3 is CASSFGQGANSPLHF. CDR3 nucleotide sequence: TGTGCCAGCAGTTTCGGACAGGGTGCTAATTCACCCCTCCACTTT.

J is TRBJ1-3 and V is TRBV4-1; maybe TRBD1 (5 bases). There are 13 residues in the CDR3. Trimming took off 4 bases at V and 7 bases at J, with 11 bases between the two ends. Germline-derived CDR1 and CDR2 are MGHRA and YSYEKL. The CDR3 nucleotides are TGCGCCAGCAGCCCGGGGGATGGGAACACCATATATTTT. It specifies CASSPGDGNTIYF.

The chain is built from TRBV5-6 and TRBJ2-1; unclear D gene. Germline V lookup: CDR1 SGHDT, CDR2 YYEEEE. The length of the CDR3 is 15 residues. V lost 0 bases and J lost 3, with 10 bases in between. The CDR3 loop is CASSLEDRYYNEQFF. The CDR3 DNA is TGTGCCAGCAGCTTGGAGGATCGTTACTACAATGAGCAGTTCTTC.

The chain is built from TRBV28 and TRBJ1-5; 10 positions agree with TRBD1. This CDR3 spans 16 amino acids. Germline V gene lookup returns CDR1 MDHEN and CDR2 SYDVKM. V shed 6 bases, J shed 4 bases, and the junction held 9 bases outside the gene matches. The CDR3 nucleotides read TGTGCCAGCAGGACAGGGGGCGGTGACGCAAATCAGCCCCAGCATTTT. Translating it yields CASRTGGGDANQPQHF.

This clone was detected once. This chain uses TRBV10-3 with TRBJ2-4; D unclear. Per the germline V gene, CDR1 is ENHRY and CDR2 is SYGVKD. The V end lost 3 bases, the J end lost 2 bases, and 17 bases lay between the germline ends. The CDR3 length is 17 residues. The CDR3 spells CAISDPSRGVTKNIQYF. CDR3 DNA sequence: TGTGCCATCAGTGACCCCTCCCGCGGAGTAACCAAAAACATTCAGTACTTC.

The sample holds one count of this clone. The rearrangement uses TRBV6-5 and TRBJ1-6; no firm D call. Germline CDR1 reads MNHEY; CDR2 reads SVGAGI. CDR3 length: 15 amino acids. V was cut by 0 bases and J by 5 bases, with 8 bases left in between. The CDR3 sequence is CASSYSSQNNSPLHF. DNA for the CDR3: TGTGCCAGCAGTTACTCGAGCCAGAATAATTCACCCCTCCACTTT.

The rearrangement links TRBV7-6 to TRBJ2-1, with 8 positions matching TRBD2. CDR1 is SGHVS, CDR2 FNYEAQ, per germline. V lost 5 bases to trimming and J lost 5 bases; unmatched junction nucleotides: 11. This CDR3 contains 16 residues. Written as DNA, the CDR3 is TGTGCCAGCAGCGCGGTAACCGGACTAGCTAACAATGAGCAGTTCTTC. Amino acids: CASSAVTGLANNEQFF.